Listed below are T cell receptor beta chains from one sample, sequenced in a study of T cell changes during pregnancy in multiple sclerosis. This table comes from immunoSEQ multiplex PCR, and its TCRdb copy is limited to in-frame clones, with some not included. The sample consists of tens of thousands of clones, 85% to 95% of them appearing once. The material sequenced was CD8+ T cells from peripheral blood mononuclear cells, taken in the third trimester of pregnancy. The receptors shown here come from a female donor in good health, enrolled as a control in a pregnancy study. CDR3s include the opening cysteine and the closing phenylalanine or tryptophan. The order of the fields is clone size, D gene, J gene, V gene, CDR3 DNA, CDR3 protein. A D gene is named only where the DNA matches it firmly. Some rows have no size entry. The others give once, few or many, or a class for an expanded clone.

clone_size: .
d_call: TRBD1
j_call: TRBJ1-6
v_call: TRBV27
cdr3_nt: TGTGCCAGCCATACAGGGACAGGGGGTTCACCCCTCCACTTT
cdr3_aa: CASHTGTGGSPLHF

clone_size: .
d_call: TRBD1
j_call: TRBJ2-3
v_call: TRBV5-1
cdr3_nt: TGCGCCAGCAGCTCGGGACAGGACGTGCCTTCCACAGATACGCAGTATTTT
cdr3_aa: CASSSGQDVPSTDTQYF

clone_size: .
d_call: .
j_call: TRBJ2-3
v_call: TRBV7-9
cdr3_nt: TGTGCCAGCAGCCCCCCCGGCCGGGCAGATACGCAGTATTTT
cdr3_aa: CASSPPGRADTQYF

clone_size: .
d_call: .
j_call: TRBJ1-5
v_call: TRBV7-9
cdr3_nt: TGTGCCAGCAGCTTGGGGGGGGGTATGGGGCCCCAGCATTTT
cdr3_aa: CASSLGGGMGPQHF

clone_size: once
d_call: .
j_call: TRBJ2-7
v_call: TRBV4-1
cdr3_nt: TGCGCCAGCAGCCAAGGCTATGACAGGACCTACGAGCAGTACTTC
cdr3_aa: CASSQGYDRTYEQYF

clone_size: .
d_call: .
j_call: TRBJ1-1
v_call: TRBV19
cdr3_nt: TGTGCCAGTAGTGAGTCGGAGTGGCACATGAACACTGAAGCTTTCTTT
cdr3_aa: CASSESEWHMNTEAFF

clone_size: .
d_call: TRBD2
j_call: TRBJ2-3
v_call: TRBV7-9
cdr3_nt: TGTGCCAGCAGCTTAATCCCCGGGACTAGCGGGGCGGATACGCAGTATTTT
cdr3_aa: CASSLIPGTSGADTQYF

clone_size: .
d_call: TRBD1
j_call: TRBJ2-7
v_call: TRBV7-2
cdr3_nt: TGTGCCAGCAGCGAGCCAACCGACAGGGATAACTACGAGCAGTACTTC
cdr3_aa: CASSEPTDRDNYEQYF

clone_size: .
d_call: .
j_call: TRBJ1-5
v_call: TRBV7-9
cdr3_nt: TGTGCCAGCAGCCCCAACGGGTGGGGCAGCAATCAGCCCCAGCATTTT
cdr3_aa: CASSPNGWGSNQPQHF

clone_size: .
d_call: TRBD2
j_call: TRBJ2-3
v_call: TRBV4-1
cdr3_nt: TGCGCCAGCAGCCAACGACTAGCGGGCGTAGCTAGCACAGATACGCAGTATTTT
cdr3_aa: CASSQRLAGVASTDTQYF

clone_size: .
d_call: .
j_call: TRBJ2-3
v_call: TRBV4-2
cdr3_nt: TGTGCCAGCAGCCCTAAAAATCGCGGGGCCCCGACAGATACGCAGTATTTT
cdr3_aa: CASSPKNRGAPTDTQYF

clone_size: .
d_call: TRBD1
j_call: TRBJ2-2
v_call: TRBV7-9
cdr3_nt: TGTGCCAGCAGCTCTAGCATGACAGGGCGCAACACCGGGGAGCTGTTTTTT
cdr3_aa: CASSSSMTGRNTGELFF

clone_size: .
d_call: TRBD1
j_call: TRBJ1-4
v_call: TRBV4-3
cdr3_nt: TGCGCCAGCAGCCGTGGGACAGGGTTAAGAGAAAAACTGTTTTTT
cdr3_aa: CASSRGTGLREKLFF

clone_size: once
d_call: TRBD1
j_call: TRBJ1-6
v_call: TRBV4-1
cdr3_nt: TGCGCCAGCAGCCCGGACAGGATCGGGAAGGATTCACCCCTCCACTTT
cdr3_aa: CASSPDRIGKDSPLHF

clone_size: .
d_call: .
j_call: TRBJ2-3
v_call: TRBV5-5
cdr3_nt: TGTGCCAGCAGCCTAAATACAGATACGCAGTATTTT
cdr3_aa: CASSLNTDTQYF

clone_size: .
d_call: TRBD1
j_call: TRBJ1-3
v_call: TRBV11-2
cdr3_nt: TGTGCCAGCGGTCCGGGACAGGGGGCTCTTGGAAACACCATATATTTT
cdr3_aa: CASGPGQGALGNTIYF